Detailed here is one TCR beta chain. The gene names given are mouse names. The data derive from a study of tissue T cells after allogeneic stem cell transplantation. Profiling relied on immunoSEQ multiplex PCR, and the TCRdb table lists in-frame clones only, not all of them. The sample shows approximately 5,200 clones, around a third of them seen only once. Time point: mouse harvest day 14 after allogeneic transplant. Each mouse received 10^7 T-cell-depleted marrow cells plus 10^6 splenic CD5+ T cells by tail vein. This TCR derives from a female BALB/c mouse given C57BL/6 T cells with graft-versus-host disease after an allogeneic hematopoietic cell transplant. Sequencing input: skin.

The part of the CDR3 DNA that was read is TGTGCCAGCAGCTTAGACCCAAACACAGAAGTCTTC. Translation gives CASSLDPNTEVF. The CDR3 in its entirety is CASSLDPNTEVFF. The chain joins TRBV3 to TRBJ1-1; D call uncertain. The read ends 1 residue early relative to the CDR3; the germline J gene fills the gap. Germline loops: CDR1 SNHLY, CDR2 FYNGKV (reference sequence). The germline V and J ends were trimmed by 1 base and 0 bases, with 3 bases remaining between them. CDR3 length equals 13 residues.